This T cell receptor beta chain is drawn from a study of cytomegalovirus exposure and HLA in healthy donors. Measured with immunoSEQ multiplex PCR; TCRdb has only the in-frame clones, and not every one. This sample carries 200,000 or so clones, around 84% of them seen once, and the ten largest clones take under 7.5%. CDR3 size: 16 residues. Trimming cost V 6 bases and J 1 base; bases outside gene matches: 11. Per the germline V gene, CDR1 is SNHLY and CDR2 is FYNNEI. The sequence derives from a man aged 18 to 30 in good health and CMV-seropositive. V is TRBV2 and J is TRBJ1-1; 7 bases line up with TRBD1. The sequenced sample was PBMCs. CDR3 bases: TGTGCCAGCAGGATGAGGAGGGACAGAGGGAACACTGAAGCTTTCTTT. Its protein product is CASRMRRDRGNTEAFF.